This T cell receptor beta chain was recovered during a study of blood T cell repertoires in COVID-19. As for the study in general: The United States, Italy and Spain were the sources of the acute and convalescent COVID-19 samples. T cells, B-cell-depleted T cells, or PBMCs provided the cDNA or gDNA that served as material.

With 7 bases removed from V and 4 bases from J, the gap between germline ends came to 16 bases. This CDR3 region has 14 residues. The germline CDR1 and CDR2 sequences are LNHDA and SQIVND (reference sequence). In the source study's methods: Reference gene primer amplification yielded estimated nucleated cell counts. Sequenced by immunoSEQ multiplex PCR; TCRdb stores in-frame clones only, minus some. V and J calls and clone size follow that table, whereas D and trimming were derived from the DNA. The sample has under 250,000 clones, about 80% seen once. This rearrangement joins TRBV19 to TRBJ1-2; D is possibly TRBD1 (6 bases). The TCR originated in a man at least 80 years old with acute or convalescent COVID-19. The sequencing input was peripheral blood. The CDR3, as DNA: TGTGCCAGTATCCCAGGGGAGAGACTCTATGGCTACACCTTC. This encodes CASIPGERLYGYTF.